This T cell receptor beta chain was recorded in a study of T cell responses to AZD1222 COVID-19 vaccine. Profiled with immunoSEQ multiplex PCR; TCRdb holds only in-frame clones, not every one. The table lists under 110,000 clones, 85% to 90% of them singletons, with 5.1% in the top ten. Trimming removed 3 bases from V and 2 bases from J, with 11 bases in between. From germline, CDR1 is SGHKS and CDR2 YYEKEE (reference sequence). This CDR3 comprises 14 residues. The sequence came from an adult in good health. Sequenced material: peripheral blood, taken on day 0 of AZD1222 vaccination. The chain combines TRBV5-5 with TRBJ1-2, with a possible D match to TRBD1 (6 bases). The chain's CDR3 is CASSWGQVNYGYTF. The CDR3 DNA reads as TGTGCCAGCAGCTGGGGGCAGGTCAACTATGGCTACACCTTC.